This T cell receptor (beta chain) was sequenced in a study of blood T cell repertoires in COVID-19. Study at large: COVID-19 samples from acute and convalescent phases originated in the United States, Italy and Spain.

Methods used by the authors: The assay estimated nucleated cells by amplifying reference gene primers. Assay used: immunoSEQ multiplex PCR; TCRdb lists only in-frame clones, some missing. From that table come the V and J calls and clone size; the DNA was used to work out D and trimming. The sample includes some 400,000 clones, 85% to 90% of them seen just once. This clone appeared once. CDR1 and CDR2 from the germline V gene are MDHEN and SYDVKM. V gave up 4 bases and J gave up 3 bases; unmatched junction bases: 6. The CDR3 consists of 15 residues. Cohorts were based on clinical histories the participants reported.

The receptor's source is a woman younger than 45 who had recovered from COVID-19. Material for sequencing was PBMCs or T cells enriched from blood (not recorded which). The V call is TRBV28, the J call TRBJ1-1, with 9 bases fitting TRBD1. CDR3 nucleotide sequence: TGTGCCAGCAGTTCCCTGACAGGGGGGTACACTGAAGCTTTCTTT. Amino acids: CASSSLTGGYTEAFF. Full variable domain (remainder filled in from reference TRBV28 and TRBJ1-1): DVKVTQSSRYLVKRTGEKVFLECVQDMDHENMFWYRQDPGLGLRLIYFSYDVKMKEKGDIPEGYSVSREKKERFSLILESASTNQTSMYLCASSSLTGGYTEAFFGQGTRLTVV.